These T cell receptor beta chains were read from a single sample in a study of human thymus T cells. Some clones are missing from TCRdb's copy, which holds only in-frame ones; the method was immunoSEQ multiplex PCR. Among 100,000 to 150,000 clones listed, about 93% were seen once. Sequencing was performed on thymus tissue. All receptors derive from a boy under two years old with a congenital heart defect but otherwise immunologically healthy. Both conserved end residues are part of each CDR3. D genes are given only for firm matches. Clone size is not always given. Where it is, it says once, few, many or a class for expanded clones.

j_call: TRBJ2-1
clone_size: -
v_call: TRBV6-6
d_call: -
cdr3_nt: TGTGCCAGCGCGATAGGGGGAGGTGAGCAGTTCTTC
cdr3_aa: CASAIGGGEQFF

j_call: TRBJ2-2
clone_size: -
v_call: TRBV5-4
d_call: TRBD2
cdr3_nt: TGTGCCAGCAGCTTTGGAGTGGGCGGGGGGGCTGGCACCGGGGAGCTGTTTTTT
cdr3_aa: CASSFGVGGGAGTGELFF

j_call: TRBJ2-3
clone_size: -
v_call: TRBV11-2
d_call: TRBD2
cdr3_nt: TGTGCCAGCAGCTGGGGACTAGCGGGGGCAGATACGCAGTATTTT
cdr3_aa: CASSWGLAGADTQYF

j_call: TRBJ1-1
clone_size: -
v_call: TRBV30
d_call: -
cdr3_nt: TGTGCCTGGAGAGTCGGGAGGAGTACTGAAGCTTTCTTT
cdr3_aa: CAWRVGRSTEAFF

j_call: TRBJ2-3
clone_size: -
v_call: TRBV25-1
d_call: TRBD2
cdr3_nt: TGTGCCAGCTCTGCGGGGGGCACAGATACGCAGTATTTT
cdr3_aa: CASSAGGTDTQYF

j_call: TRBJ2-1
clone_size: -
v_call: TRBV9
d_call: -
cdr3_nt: TGTGCCAGCACCCCCCGGGGGGCTTACCCGAGCTCCTACAATGAGCAGTTCTTC
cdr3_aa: CASTPRGAYPSSYNEQFF

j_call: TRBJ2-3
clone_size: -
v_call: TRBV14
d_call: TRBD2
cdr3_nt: TGTGCCAGCAGCCAAGCTAGCCTAGCGGGTGAGACAGATACGCAGTATTTT
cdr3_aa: CASSQASLAGETDTQYF

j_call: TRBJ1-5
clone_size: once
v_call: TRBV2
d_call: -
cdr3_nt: TGTGCCAGCAGTGAATTTCTGGAGGGGGTTCAGCCCCAGCATTTT
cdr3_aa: CASSEFLEGVQPQHF

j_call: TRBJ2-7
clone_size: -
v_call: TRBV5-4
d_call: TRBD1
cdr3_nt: TGTGCCAGCAGACCGGACAGGGATTCCCACTACGAGCAGTACTTC
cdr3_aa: CASRPDRDSHYEQYF

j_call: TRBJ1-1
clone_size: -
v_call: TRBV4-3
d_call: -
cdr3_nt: TGCGCCAGCAGCCAAGATCGAGACTCGAACACTGAAGCTTTCTTT
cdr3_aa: CASSQDRDSNTEAFF

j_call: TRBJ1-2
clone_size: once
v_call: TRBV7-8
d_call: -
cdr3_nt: TGTGCCAGCAGCCTTGTCGGACACTATGGCTACACCTTC
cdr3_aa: CASSLVGHYGYTF

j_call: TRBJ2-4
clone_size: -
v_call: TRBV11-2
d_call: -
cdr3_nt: TGTGCCAGCAGCTTAGATCAAGGGGGTTGGATTCAGTACTTC
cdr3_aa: CASSLDQGGWIQYF

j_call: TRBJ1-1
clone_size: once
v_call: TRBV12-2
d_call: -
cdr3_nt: TGTGCAAGTCGCCCATTAAACGTCGGGAGCACTGAAGCTTTCTTT
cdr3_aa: CASRPLNVGSTEAFF

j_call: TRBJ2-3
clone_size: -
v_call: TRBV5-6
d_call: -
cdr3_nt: TGTGCCAGCAGCCATGACTTATCTAGCACAGATACGCAGTATTTT
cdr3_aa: CASSHDLSSTDTQYF

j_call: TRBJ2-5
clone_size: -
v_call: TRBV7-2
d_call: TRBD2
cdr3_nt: TGTGCCAGCAGCCGAGGACTAGCGGGGGGGCATGAGACCCAGTACTTC
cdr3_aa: CASSRGLAGGHETQYF

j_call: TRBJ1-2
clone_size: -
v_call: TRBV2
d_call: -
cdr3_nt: TGTGCCAGGACGACCGATTATGGCTACACCTTC
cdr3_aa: CARTTDYGYTF

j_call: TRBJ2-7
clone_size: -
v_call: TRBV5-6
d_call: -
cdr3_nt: TGTGCCAGCAGCTCCTTATGGGGGGTTCCCTCCTACGAGCAGTACTTC
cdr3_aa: CASSSLWGVPSYEQYF

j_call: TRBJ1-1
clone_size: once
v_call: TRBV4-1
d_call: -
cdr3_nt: TGCGCCAGCAACCAGGGAGATAACACTGAAGCTTTCTTT
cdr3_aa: CASNQGDNTEAFF

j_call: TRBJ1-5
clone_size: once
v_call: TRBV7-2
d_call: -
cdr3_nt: TGTGCCAGCAGCTTAGGGGGGCTTGGGGACCATCAGCCCCAGCATTTT
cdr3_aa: CASSLGGLGDHQPQHF

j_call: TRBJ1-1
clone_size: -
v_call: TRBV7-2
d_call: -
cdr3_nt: TGTGCCAGCAGCTTAATCCCACAGGGCATGAACACTGAAGCTTTCTTT
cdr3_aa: CASSLIPQGMNTEAFF

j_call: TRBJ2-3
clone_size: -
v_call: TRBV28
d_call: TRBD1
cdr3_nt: TGTGCCAGCAGTTTAAGGGCTGACAGGGCCGCAAAATATTTT
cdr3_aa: CASSLRADRAAKYF

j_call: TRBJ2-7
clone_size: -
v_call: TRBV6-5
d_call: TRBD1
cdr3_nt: TGTGCCAGCAGTTACGGGGGACAGGGGGCACACGAGCAGTACTTC
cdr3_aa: CASSYGGQGAHEQYF

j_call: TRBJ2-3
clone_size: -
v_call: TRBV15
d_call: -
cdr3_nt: TGTGCCACCAGCAGAGTACGGACAAGAGGCACAGATACGCAGTATTTT
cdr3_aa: CATSRVRTRGTDTQYF

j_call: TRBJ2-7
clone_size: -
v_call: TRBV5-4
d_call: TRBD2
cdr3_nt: TGTGCCAGCAGCTATACTAGCGGGGGGGTTCGACCCTACGAGCAGTACTTC
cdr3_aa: CASSYTSGGVRPYEQYF

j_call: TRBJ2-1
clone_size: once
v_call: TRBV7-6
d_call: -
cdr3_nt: TGTGCCAGCAGCTTAGTCAGCCCCAATGAGCAGTTCTTC
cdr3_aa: CASSLVSPNEQFF

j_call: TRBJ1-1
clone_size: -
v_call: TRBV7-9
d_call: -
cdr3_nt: TGTGCCAGCAGCTTATTTCCCCTAACGAAAAGGAACACTGAAGCTTTCTTT
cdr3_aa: CASSLFPLTKRNTEAFF

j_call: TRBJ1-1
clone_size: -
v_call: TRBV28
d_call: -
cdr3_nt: TGTGCCAGCAGTTTTTCTGTCGGCAGGGTCAACACTGAAGCTTTCTTT
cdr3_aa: CASSFSVGRVNTEAFF